The T cell receptor (beta chain) described here comes from a study of blood T cell repertoires in COVID-19 (dated by TCRdb to about 2020). In terms of the full investigation: Collaborator samples came from the United States, Italy and Spain and covered acute and convalescent phases of COVID-19. The prospective study material was composed of cDNA or gDNA derived from T cells, B-cell-depleted T cells, or PBMCs. The repertoires were released in a freely available public database meant as a resource for research on the immune response to SARS-CoV-2. Samples came from the ongoing ImmuneRACE study (first 160 participants) plus 1,254 subjects from 6 global collaborators. The sample metadata nearly always contained a de-identified subject ID, COVID-19 status, age in years and sex. Subjects who had been exposed to COVID-19, were actively infected with it, or had recovered from it provided the deeply sampled blood TCRbeta repertoires that made up the dataset. HLA class I and class II types, where available, came from metadata supplied by the sample provider rather than from assay-based typing. What the work shows at the level of the full study, not this receptor alone: Clinical and demographic metadata were provided uncurated, with the amount varying by source and participant.

Cut back by 5 bases and 3 bases, the V and J ends lie 13 bases apart. Sequences MNHNY (CDR1) and SVGAGI (CDR2) are obtained from the germline V gene (reference sequence). The CDR3, from cysteine to phenylalanine, totals 14 residues. This entry keeps only the CDR3 DNA: 42 bases, framed from base 1. As to this clone: The antigen this receptor binds is unknown. Base qualities are not provided; no much larger clone lies one nucleotide away.

Collaborating institutions collected whole blood in K2EDTA tubes following their own protocols. For TCRbeta analysis, collaborators shipped samples as frozen whole blood, isolated PBMCs, or DNA extracted from either of those sample types. TCRbeta CDR3 regions were amplified from genomic DNA using the immunoSEQ Assay, a bias-controlled multiplex PCR. The original pipeline was this. The number of nucleated cells in each sample was estimated from the amplification of reference gene primers within the assay. To quantify the absolute abundance of each unique TCRbeta CDR3 rearrangement, sequence reads were collapsed and filtered. For each sample, productive Simpson clonality was calculated by taking the square root of Simpson's diversity index across productive rearrangements. In TCRdb, the immuneACCESS table is reduced to in-frame sequences with V and J assigned. These tables do not hold every clone; where another copy was compared, an unresolved V gene accounts for under half, and the others remain unexplained. From that table come the V and J calls and clone size; the DNA was used to work out D and trimming. The sample yields about 120,000 clones; approximately 87% were counted once. 2% to 2.5% of the sample belongs to the ten largest clones.

This TCR was sampled from a man aged 25 to 45 with acute or convalescent COVID-19. The sample was peripheral blood. The chain is made from TRBV6-6 and TRBJ1-2; the D gene is not confidently resolved. The DNA is as follows: TGTGCCAGCAGTCATCAGTCCAACCACTATGGCTACACCTTC. The translation is CASSHQSNHYGYTF.